This T cell receptor beta chain was observed in a study of human T cells and chemical hapten exposure. Study context: Patients, a majority of them female, were diagnosed with alopecia areata, totalis or universalis.

Stated time point: patch test 1, 2 weeks after DPC sensitization. The sample's treatment: therapeutic diphenylcyclopropenone sensitization with weekly scalp DPC. Each CDR3 protein is one row after TCRdb ran MiXCR on the RACE reads. The sample has roughly 360,000 distinct CDR3 sequences; more than 4.5% are singletons. V was shortened by 2 bases and J by 5 bases, with 6 bases between the two germline ends. CDR3 length equals 13 residues. Germline V gene lookup returns CDR1 MRHNA and CDR2 SNTAGT. As to this clonotype: No antigen is known for it.

Findings and caveats of the study: Versus controls, significantly more large CDR3 similarity clusters arose from expanded TCRs.

The receptor was derived from a woman aged 45-65 years with alopecia areata. Some clones in this sample may be carry-over from other donors' samples. Sequenced here: whole blood, sampled in connection with sensitization to the hapten diphenylcyclopropenone (DPC). V usage is TRBV6-4 and J usage is TRBJ2-2, with a possible D match to TRBD1 (6 bases). In DNA, the CDR3 is TGTGCCAGCAGTGACCAGGGGACCGGGGAGCTGTTTTTT. This sequence encodes CASSDQGTGELFF.